Listed here are 7 T cell receptor beta chains from one sample, sequenced in a study of T-cell memory formation after mild COVID-19. TCRdb re-called the 5' RACE reads through MiXCR, storing one row per CDR3 protein. The table shows 380,000 or so distinct CDR3 sequences, with approximately 15% occurring only once. Specimen: PBMCs or a T cell subset sorted from them (not recorded which). The receptors originated from a man aged 18 to 29 who had mild COVID-19 (a few samples of this study predate the infection). Cell type and time point are not known.

There are many counts of this clonotype. This sequence joins TRBV9 and TRBJ1-4; a weak D match, TRBD1 (5 bases). V was clipped by 4 bases and J by 0 bases, with 13 bases between them. CDR1 and CDR2 (germline): SGDLS, YYNGEE. This CDR3 contains 16 residues. The CDR3 here is CASSPWGPSTNEKLFF. The CDR3 DNA reads as TGTGCCAGCAGCCCCTGGGGACCCTCAACTAATGAAAAACTGTTTTTT.

The chain couples TRBV7-9 to TRBJ1-2; D remains unclear. The V gene lost 1 base and the J gene lost 4 bases, with 7 bases spanning the gap. Germline V gives CDR1 SEHNR, CDR2 FQNEAQ (reference sequence). The CDR3 covers 13 residues. The CDR3 region has the DNA TGTGCCAGCAGCTTAGAATACAGCTATGGCTACACCTTC. Protein: CASSLEYSYGYTF. The variable domain in full, completed from reference TRBV7-9 and TRBJ1-2, reads DTGVSQNPRHKITKRGQNVTFRCDPISEHNRLYWYRQTLGQGPEFLTYFQNEAQLEKSRLLSDRFSAERPKGSFSTLEIQRTEQGDSAMYLCASSLEYSYGYTFGSGTRLTVV.

The CDR3 is CASSPVIGDRGTDTQYF. DNA for the CDR3: TGTGCCAGCAGCCCCGTTATAGGGGACAGGGGAACAGATACGCAGTATTTT. V usage is TRBV7-2 and J usage is TRBJ2-3, with 10 bases lining up with TRBD1. J lost 3 bases, V lost 5 bases, and 11 bases had no gene match. CDR1 is SGHTA, CDR2 FQGNSA, per germline. This CDR3 region has 17 residues.

This clonotype has a count of ten or more. The chain carries TRBV6-5 and TRBJ2-2; D may be TRBD1 or TRBD2 (5 bases each). Deletions cut 2 bases from V and 4 bases from J, with 14 bases between. Germline V gene sequence: CDR1 MNHEY, CDR2 SVGAGI. This CDR3 contains 16 residues. CDR3 DNA: TGTGCCAGCAGTTACCCGAGGGGTGGGGTCACCGGGGAGCTGTTTTTT. This codes for CASSYPRGGVTGELFF.

The table lists this clonotype with a few counts. V usage is TRBV6-5 and J usage is TRBJ1-5; D is undetermined. V was pared by 6 bases and J by 7 bases, with 13 bases between. Looked up from germline, CDR1 is MNHEY and CDR2 is SVGAGI. CDR3 length equals 13 residues. CDR3 DNA: TGTGCCAGCAGCTTAACGGCTCGACAGCCCCAGCATTTT. Amino acids: CASSLTARQPQHF.

This clonotype showed up just a few times. The genes are TRBV6-4 and TRBJ1-1; D remains unclear. Trimming shortened V by 5 bases and J by 5 bases, and 12 bases separated the two germline ends. This CDR3 comprises 13 residues. Germline V gene lookup returns CDR1 MRHNA and CDR2 SNTAGT. This chain's CDR3 is CASSLDPWTEAFF. The CDR3 nucleotides read TGTGCCAGCAGTCTTGACCCGTGGACTGAAGCTTTCTTT.

In regard to this clonotype: Because the CDR3's place on the DNA is in doubt, the DNA is left out and the CDR3 is given as listed by TCRdb. The chain employs TRBV29-1 and TRBJ1-1. The CDR3 comprises 11 residues, both ends counted. Looked up from germline, CDR1 is SQVTM and CDR2 is ANQGSEA. This CDR3 is CSVAEGTAGFF.